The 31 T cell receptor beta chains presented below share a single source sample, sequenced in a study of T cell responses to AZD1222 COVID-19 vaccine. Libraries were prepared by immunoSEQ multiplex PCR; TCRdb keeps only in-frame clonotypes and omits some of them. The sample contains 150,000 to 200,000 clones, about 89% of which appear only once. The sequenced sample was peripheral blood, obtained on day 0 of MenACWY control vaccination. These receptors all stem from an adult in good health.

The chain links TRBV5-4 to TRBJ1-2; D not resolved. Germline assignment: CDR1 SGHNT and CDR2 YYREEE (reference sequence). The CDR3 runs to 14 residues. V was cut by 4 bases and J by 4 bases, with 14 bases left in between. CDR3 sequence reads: CASSPGLTGYGYTF. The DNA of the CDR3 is TGTGCCAGCAGCCCAGGCTTAACGGGCTATGGCTACACCTTC.

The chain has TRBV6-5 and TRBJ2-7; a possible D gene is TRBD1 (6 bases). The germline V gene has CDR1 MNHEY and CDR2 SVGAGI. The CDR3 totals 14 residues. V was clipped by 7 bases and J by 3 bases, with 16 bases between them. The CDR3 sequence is CASTSQGQLYEQYF. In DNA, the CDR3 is TGTGCCAGCACATCCCAGGGGCAACTCTACGAGCAGTACTTC.

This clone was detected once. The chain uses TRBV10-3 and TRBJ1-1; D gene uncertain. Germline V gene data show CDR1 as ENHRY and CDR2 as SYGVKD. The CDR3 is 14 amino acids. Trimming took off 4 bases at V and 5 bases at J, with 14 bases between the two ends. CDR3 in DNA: TGTGCCATCAGTGCAGGACCCGTCCGGACTGAAGCTTTCTTT. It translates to CAISAGPVRTEAFF.

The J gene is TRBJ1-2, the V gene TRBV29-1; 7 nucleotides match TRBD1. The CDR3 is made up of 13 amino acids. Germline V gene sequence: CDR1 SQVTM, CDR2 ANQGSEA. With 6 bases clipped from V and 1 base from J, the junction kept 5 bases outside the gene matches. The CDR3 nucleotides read TGCAGCGTCGATCGACAGGGTAACTATGGCTACACCTTC. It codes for CSVDRQGNYGYTF.

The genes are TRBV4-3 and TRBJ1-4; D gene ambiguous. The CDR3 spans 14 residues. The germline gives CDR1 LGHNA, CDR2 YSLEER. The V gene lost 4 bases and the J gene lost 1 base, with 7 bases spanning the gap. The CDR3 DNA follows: TGCGCCAGCAGCCTTCTTCAAACTAATGAAAAACTGTTTTTT. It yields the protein CASSLLQTNEKLFF.

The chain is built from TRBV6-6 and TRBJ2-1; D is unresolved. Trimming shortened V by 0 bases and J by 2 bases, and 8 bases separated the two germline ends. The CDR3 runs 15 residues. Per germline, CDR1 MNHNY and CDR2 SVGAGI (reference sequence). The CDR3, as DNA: TGTGCCAGCAGTTACTCCCAGCTGACCTACAATGAGCAGTTCTTC. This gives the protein CASSYSQLTYNEQFF.

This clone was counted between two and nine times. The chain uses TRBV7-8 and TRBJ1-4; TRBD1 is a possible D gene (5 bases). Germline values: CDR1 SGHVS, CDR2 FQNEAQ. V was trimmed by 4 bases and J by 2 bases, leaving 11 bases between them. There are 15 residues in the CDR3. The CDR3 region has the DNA TGTGCCAGCAGCTCCACAGGACCCACTAATGAAAAACTGTTTTTT. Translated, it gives CASSSTGPTNEKLFF.

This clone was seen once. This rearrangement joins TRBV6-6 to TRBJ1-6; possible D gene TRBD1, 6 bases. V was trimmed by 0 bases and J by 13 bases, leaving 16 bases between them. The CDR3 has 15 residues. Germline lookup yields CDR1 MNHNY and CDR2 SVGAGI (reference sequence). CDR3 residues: CASSYSPGERGPLHF. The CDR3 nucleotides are TGTGCCAGCAGTTACTCGCCTGGGGAGAGGGGGCCCCTCCACTTT.

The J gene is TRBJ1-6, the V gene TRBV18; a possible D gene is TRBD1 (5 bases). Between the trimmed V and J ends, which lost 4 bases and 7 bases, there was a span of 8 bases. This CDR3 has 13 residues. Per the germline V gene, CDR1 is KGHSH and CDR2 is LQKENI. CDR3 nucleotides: TGTGCCAGCTCACGGGAGGGGAATTCACCCCTCCACTTT. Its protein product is CASSREGNSPLHF.

CDR3 sequence: CASSLGGGELFF. Written as DNA, the CDR3 is TGTGCCAGCAGCCTGGGGGGCGGGGAGCTGTTTTTT. This chain links TRBV6-5 with TRBJ2-2; possibly TRBD2 for D (6 bases). This CDR3 is built from 12 residues. Per the germline V gene, CDR1 is MNHEY and CDR2 is SVGAGI. The V gene lost 6 bases and the J gene lost 7 bases, with 9 bases spanning the gap.

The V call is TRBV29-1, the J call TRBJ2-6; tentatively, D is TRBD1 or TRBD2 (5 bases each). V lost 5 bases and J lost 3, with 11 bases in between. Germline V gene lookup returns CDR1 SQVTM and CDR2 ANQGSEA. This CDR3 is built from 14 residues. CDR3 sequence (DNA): TGCAGCGTTTTTACAGGAGGTGGGGCCAACGTCCTGACTTTC. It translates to CSVFTGGGANVLTF. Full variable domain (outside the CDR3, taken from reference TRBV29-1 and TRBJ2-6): SAVISQKPSRDICQRGTSLTIQCQVDSQVTMMFWYRQQPGQSLTLIATANQGSEATYESGFVIDKFPISRPNLTFSTLTVSNMSPEDSSIYLCSVFTGGGANVLTFGAGSRLTVL.

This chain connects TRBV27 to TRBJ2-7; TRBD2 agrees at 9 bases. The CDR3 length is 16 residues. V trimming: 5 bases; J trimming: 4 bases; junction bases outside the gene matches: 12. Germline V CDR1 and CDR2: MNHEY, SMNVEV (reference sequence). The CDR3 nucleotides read TGTGCCAGCAGTCCATCCCTATTCGCGGGAGGGTACGAGCAGTACTTC. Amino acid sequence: CASSPSLFAGGYEQYF.

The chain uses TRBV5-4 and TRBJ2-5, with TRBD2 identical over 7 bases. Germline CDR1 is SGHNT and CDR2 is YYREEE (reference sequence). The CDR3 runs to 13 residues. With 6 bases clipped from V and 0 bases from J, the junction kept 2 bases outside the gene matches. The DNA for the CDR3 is TGTGCCAGCAAACTAGCGAACCAAGAGACCCAGTACTTC. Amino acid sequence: CASKLANQETQYF.

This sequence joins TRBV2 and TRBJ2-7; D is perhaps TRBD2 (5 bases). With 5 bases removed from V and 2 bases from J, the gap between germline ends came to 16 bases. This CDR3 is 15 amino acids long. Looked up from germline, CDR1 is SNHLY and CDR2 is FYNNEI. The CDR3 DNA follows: TGTGCCAGCAGTCAAATTAACGACGGGACCTACGAGCAGTACTTC. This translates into CASSQINDGTYEQYF.

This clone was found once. In nucleotides, the CDR3 is TGTGCCAGCAGTTCCCGCTCTGGGGGCCTTGAGCAGTTCTTC. Protein product: CASSSRSGGLEQFF. The rearrangement joins TRBV5-4 to TRBJ2-1; D possibly corresponds to TRBD1 (6 bases). The CDR3 totals 14 residues. V lost 5 bases and J 9 bases, leaving 18 bases between the germline ends. The germline CDR1 and CDR2 sequences are SGHNT and YYREEE (reference sequence).

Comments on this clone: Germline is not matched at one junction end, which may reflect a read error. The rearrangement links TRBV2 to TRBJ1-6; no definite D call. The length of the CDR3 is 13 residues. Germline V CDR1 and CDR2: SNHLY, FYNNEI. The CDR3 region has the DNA TGTGCCAGCAGGGAAGGGAATAATTCACCCCTCCACTTT. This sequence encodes CASREGNNSPLHF.

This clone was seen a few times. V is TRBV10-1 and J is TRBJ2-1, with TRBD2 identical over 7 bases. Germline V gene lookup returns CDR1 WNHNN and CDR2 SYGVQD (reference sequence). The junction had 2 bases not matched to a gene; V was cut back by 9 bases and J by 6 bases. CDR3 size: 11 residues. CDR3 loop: CASRLANEQFF. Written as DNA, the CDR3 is TGCGCCAGTCGACTAGCCAATGAGCAGTTCTTC.

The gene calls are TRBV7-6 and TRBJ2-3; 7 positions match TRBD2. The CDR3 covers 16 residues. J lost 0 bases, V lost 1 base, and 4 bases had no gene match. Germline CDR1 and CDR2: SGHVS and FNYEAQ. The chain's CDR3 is CASSLGASGSTDTQYF. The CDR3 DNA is TGTGCCAGCAGCTTAGGTGCTAGCGGTAGCACAGATACGCAGTATTTT.

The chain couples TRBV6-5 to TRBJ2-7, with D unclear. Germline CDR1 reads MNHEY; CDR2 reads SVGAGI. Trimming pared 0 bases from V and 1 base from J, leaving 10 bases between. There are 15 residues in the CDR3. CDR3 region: CASSYSTAGSYEQYF. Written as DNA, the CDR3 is TGTGCCAGCAGTTACTCCACTGCAGGATCCTACGAGCAGTACTTC.

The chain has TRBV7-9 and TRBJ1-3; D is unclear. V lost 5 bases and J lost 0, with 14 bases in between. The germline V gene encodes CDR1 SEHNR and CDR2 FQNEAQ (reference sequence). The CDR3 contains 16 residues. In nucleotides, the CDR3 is TGTGCCAGCAGCGCTGGCGTCAGGAGCTCTGGAAACACCATATATTTT. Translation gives CASSAGVRSSGNTIYF.

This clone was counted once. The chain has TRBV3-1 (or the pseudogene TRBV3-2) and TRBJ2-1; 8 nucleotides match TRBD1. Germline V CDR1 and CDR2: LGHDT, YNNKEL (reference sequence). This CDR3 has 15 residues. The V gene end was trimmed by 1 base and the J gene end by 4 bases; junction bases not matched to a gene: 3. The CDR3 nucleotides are TGTGCCAGCAGCCAAGCCGGACAGGGATACAATGAGCAGTTCTTC. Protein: CASSQAGQGYNEQFF.

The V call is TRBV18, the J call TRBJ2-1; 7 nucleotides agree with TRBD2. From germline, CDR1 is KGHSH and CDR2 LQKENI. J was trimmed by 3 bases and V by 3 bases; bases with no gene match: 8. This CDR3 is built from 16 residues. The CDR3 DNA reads TGTGCCAGCTCACCGCTGGGGGGGGTTGGCTACAATGAGCAGTTCTTC. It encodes CASSPLGGVGYNEQFF. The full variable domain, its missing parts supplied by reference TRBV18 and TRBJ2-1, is NAGVMQNPRHLVRRRGQEARLRCSPMKGHSHVYWYRQLPEEGLKFMVYLQKENIIDESGMPKERFSAEFPKEGPSILRIQQVVRGDSAAYFCASSPLGGVGYNEQFFGPGTRLTVL.

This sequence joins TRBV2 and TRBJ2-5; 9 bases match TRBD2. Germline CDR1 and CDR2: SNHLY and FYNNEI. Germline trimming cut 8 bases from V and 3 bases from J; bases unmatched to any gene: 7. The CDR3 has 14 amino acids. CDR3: CASSGASGKETQYF. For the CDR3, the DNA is TGTGCCAGCTCTGGGGCTAGCGGGAAAGAGACCCAGTACTTC.

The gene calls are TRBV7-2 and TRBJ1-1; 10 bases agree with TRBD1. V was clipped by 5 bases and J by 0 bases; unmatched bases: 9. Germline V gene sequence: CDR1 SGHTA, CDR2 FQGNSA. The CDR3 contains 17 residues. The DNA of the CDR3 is TGTGCCAGCAGCGGGGTGGGACAGGGGTTCCTGAACACTGAAGCTTTCTTT. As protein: CASSGVGQGFLNTEAFF.

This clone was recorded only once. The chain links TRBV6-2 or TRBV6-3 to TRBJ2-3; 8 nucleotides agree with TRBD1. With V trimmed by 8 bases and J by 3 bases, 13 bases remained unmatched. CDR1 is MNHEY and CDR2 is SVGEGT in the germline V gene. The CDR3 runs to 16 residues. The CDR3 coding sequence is TGTGCCAGCCGATACTATGGGACAGGCAAGACAGATACGCAGTATTTT. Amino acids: CASRYYGTGKTDTQYF.

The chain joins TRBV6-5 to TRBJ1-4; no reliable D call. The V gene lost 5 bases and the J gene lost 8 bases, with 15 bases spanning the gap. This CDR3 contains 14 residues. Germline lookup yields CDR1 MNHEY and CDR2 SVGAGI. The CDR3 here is CASSSPTGGEKLFF. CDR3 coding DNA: TGTGCCAGCAGTAGCCCGACCGGAGGGGAAAAACTGTTTTTT.

The CDR3 DNA reads TGCGCCAGCAGCCAAGAGTTCCAGGGCAATCAGCCCCAGCATTTT. Translated, it gives CASSQEFQGNQPQHF. V usage is TRBV4-1 and J usage is TRBJ1-5; no reliable D call. V shed 0 bases and J shed 2 bases, with 8 bases lying between them. This CDR3 is 15 amino acids long. Looked up from germline, CDR1 is MGHRA and CDR2 is YSYEKL.

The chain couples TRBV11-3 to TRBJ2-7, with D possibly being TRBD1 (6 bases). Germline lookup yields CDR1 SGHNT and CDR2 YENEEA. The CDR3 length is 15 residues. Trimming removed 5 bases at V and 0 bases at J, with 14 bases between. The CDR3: CASSQGSEGSYEQYF. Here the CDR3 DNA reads TGTGCCAGCAGCCAGGGGTCAGAAGGCTCCTACGAGCAGTACTTC.

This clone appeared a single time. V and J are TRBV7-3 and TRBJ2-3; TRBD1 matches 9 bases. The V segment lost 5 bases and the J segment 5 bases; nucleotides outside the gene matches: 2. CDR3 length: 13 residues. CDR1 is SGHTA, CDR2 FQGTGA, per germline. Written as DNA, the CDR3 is TGTGCCAGCAGCACGACAGGGGGAGATACGCAGTATTTT. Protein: CASSTTGGDTQYF.

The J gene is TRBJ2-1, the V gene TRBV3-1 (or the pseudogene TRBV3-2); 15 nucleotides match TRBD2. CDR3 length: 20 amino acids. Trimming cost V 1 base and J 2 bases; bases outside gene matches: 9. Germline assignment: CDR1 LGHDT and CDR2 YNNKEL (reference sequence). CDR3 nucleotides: TGTGCCAGCAGCCAAGGGGGACTAGCGGGAGGAGTGGACCCCTACAATGAGCAGTTCTTC. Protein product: CASSQGGLAGGVDPYNEQFF.

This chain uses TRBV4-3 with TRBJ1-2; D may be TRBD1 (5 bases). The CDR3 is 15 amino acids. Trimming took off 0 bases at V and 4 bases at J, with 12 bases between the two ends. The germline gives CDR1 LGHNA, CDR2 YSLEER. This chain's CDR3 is CASSQDGGNGYGYTF. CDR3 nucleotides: TGCGCCAGCAGCCAAGACGGGGGGAACGGCTATGGCTACACCTTC.